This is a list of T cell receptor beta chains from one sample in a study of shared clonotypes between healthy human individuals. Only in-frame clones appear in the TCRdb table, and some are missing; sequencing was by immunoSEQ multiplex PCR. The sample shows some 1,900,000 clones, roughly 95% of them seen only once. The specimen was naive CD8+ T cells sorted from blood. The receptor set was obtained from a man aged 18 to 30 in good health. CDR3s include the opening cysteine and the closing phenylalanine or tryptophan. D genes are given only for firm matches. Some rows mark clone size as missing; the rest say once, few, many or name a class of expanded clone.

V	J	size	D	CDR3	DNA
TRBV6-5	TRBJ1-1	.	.	CASSYSPTGQNTEAFF	TGTGCCAGCAGTTACTCGCCCACGGGACAGAACACTGAAGCTTTCTTT
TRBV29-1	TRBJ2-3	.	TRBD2	CSVGRGGPDTQYF	TGCAGCGTTGGACGGGGGGGCCCAGATACGCAGTATTTT
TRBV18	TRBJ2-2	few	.	CASSRYSTGELFF	TGTGCCAGCTCACGATATAGCACCGGGGAGCTGTTTTTT
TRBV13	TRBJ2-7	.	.	CASSFRASDYEQYF	TGTGCCAGCAGCTTCCGGGCTAGCGACTACGAGCAGTACTTC
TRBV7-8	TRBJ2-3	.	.	CASSLVADTQYF	TGTGCCAGCAGCTTAGTCGCAGATACGCAGTATTTT
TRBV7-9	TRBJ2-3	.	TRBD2	CASSLESGLAGDSDTQYF	TGTGCCAGCAGCTTAGAATCCGGACTAGCGGGAGACTCAGATACGCAGTATTTT
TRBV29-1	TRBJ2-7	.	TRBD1	CSVIQTGFYEQYF	TGCAGCGTTATACAGACAGGGTTCTACGAGCAGTACTTC
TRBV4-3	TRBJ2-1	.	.	CASSQDFSSAVRGEQFF	TGCGCCAGCAGCCAAGATTTCTCGTCAGCGGTACGAGGTGAGCAGTTCTTC
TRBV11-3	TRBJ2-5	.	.	CASSLDHSETQYF	TGTGCCAGCAGCTTAGATCATTCCGAGACCCAGTACTTC
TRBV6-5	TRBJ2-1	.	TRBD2	CASRGTSGYNEQFF	TGTGCCAGCAGGGGGACTAGCGGATACAATGAGCAGTTCTTC
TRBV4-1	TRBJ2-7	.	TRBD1	CASSQRQGVYEQYF	TGCGCCAGCAGCCAACGACAGGGGGTGTACGAGCAGTACTTC